This T cell receptor beta chain came from a study of tumor-infiltrating lymphocytes in localized non-small cell lung cancer (dated by TCRdb to about 2021). In terms of the full investigation: Patients whose samples were collected after neoadjuvant chemotherapy, as well as both smokers and never-smokers and several histologies, were included in the cohort. Resected tumor tissue and uninvolved lung tissue described as non-adjacent to the tumor were contributed by each patient, with both tissues obtained from the same patient. For 50 to 60 patients, immunoSEQ T-cell fraction was compared between paired tumor and uninvolved lung. In total, the ICON cohort was made up of approximately 150 surgical patients who had localized non-small cell lung cancer and whose tumors were resected. The same patients underwent several integrated assays, with TCR sequencing performed together with flow cytometry, multiplex immunofluorescence, RNA-seq, exome sequencing and proteomics. Results and caveats for the whole study, not just this receptor: The TCR-derived T-cell fraction showed no difference between the flow cytometry-defined immunotypes IM1 (good prognosis) and IM2 (poor prognosis). Higher T cell infiltration in tumors than in uninvolved lung tissue was supported by TCRbeta sequencing, consistent with immunofluorescence CD3 counts. Since assay coverage differed from patient to patient depending on how much tissue was available, TCR sequencing was done for only a subset of the cohort. Because different assays used different pieces of the same tissue, technical variation could not be distinguished from intratumor heterogeneity.

ICON enrollment began in early 2016, and the last patient was enrolled in 2018. From a subcohort of 60 to 90 patients, fresh tumor and matched uninvolved tissue were collected for in-depth immune analyses, including TCR sequencing. DNA isolated from bulk tissue, without cell sorting, was used for TCR sequencing. The trim is 1 base for V and 0 bases for J, with a gap of 15 bases between the germline ends. Reading from cysteine to phenylalanine, the CDR3 counts 17 amino acids. Only the CDR3 DNA is retained, 51 bases long and in frame from the first base. The germline V gene yields LGHNA for CDR1 and YNFKEQ for CDR2. The T-cell fraction in tumor and uninvolved lung tissue was obtained from TCR sequencing using the immunoSEQ assay. Under the source paper's analysis protocol: For survival analysis, patients were split into high (upper tertile) and low (lower two tertiles) T-cell fraction groups and compared by log-rank test. A signed-rank test was used to test paired tumor versus uninvolved lung differences in T-cell fraction. The table was pulled from immuneACCESS by TCRdb, which kept in-frame rearrangements only. Such tables lose some clones; where checked, under half of the loss comes from unresolved V genes, and the rest has no known cause. V, J and clone size are taken as reported in that table, and D and trimming were inferred from the DNA itself. The sample table lists under 8,500 clones, 74% of them with a count of one. The ten biggest clones cover around 8.8% of the sample.

As to this clone: The antigen it recognizes is unknown. Base quality data are lacking; no much larger clone is found one base away.

The receptor was derived from a human donor with non-small cell lung cancer. Sequenced: uninvolved lung tissue not adjacent to the tumor. The chain links TRBV4-2 with TRBJ1-2; a tentative D match to TRBD1 spans 5 bases. The CDR3 amino acid sequence is: CASSQGGTSPSNYGYTF. The bases are TGTGCCAGCAGCCAAGGTGGGACGTCGCCTTCTAACTATGGCTACACCTTC.